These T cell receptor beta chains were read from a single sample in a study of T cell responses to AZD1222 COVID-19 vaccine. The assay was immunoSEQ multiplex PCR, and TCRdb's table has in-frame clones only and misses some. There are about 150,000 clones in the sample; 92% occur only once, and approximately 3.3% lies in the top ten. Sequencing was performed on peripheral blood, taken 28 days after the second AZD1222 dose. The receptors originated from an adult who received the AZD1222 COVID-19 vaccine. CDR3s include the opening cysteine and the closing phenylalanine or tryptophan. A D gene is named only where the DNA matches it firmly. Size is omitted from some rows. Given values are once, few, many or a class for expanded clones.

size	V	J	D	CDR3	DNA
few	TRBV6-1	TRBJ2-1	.	CASSYSDIHNEQFF	TGTGCCAGCAGTTATAGTGACATCCACAATGAGCAGTTCTTC
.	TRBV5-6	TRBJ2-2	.	CASSLTAGELFF	TGTGCCAGCAGCTTGACTGCCGGGGAGCTGTTTTTT
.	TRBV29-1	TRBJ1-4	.	CSADWVFF	TGCAGCGCCGACTGGGTGTTTTTT
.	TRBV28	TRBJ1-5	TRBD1	CASNRGKQPQHF	TGTGCCAGCAACAGGGGGAAACAGCCCCAGCATTTT
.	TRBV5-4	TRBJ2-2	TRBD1	CASSLGRDRGRGGELFF	TGTGCCAGCAGCTTGGGCCGGGACAGGGGGCGCGGCGGGGAGCTGTTTTTT
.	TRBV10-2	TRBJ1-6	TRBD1	CASSESRQGGSPLHF	TGCGCCAGCAGTGAGTCGAGACAGGGGGGATCACCCCTCCACTTT
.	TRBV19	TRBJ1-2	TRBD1	CASSIWDRAVYGYTF	TGTGCCAGTAGTATCTGGGACAGGGCCGTCTATGGCTACACCTTC
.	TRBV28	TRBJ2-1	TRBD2	CASSTFSGTSVLSGQFF	TGTGCCAGCAGCACCTTTTCCGGGACTAGCGTGCTTAGCGGGCAGTTCTTC
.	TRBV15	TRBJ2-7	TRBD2	CATSRDVGLAGGYEQYF	TGTGCCACCAGCAGAGATGTTGGACTAGCGGGAGGATACGAGCAGTACTTC
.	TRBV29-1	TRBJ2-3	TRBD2	CSVFLAADTQYF	TGCAGCGTATTCCTAGCGGCAGATACGCAGTATTTT
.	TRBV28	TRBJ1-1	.	CASSFGGRNTEAFF	TGTGCCAGCAGTTTCGGGGGTAGGAACACTGAAGCTTTCTTT
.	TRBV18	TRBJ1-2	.	CASSPPPPRHSGYTF	TGTGCCAGCTCACCACCCCCCCCCAGGCATAGTGGCTACACCTTC
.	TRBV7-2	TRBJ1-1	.	CASSLVGGRTTEAFF	TGTGCCAGCAGCTTAGTCGGGGGGCGGACGACTGAAGCTTTCTTT
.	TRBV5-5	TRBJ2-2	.	CASSWSGNRNTGELFF	TGTGCCAGCAGCTGGTCCGGGAACAGGAACACCGGGGAGCTGTTTTTT
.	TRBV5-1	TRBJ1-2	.	CASSSKRDMRGAPYGYTF	TGCGCCAGCAGCTCGAAGCGGGACATGCGAGGGGCGCCATATGGCTACACCTTC
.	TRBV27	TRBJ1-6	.	CASSLSGASNSPLHF	TGTGCCAGCAGTTTATCAGGGGCGAGTAATTCACCCCTCCACTTT
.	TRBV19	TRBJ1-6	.	CASRRVMNSPLHF	TGTGCCAGTAGGCGGGTTATGAATTCACCCCTCCACTTT
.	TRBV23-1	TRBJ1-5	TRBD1	CASSQIRGQGVESNQPQHF	TGCGCCAGCAGTCAAATCCGAGGACAGGGGGTTGAGAGCAATCAGCCCCAGCATTTT
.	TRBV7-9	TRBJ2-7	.	CASSTTGLGPYEQYF	TGTGCCAGCAGCACCACGGGGCTAGGTCCCTACGAGCAGTACTTC
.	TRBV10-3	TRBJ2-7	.	CAISERQVHSYEQYF	TGTGCCATCAGTGAGAGACAGGTCCACTCCTACGAGCAGTACTTC
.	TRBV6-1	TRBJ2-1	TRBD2	CASSERGLANSDEQFF	TGTGCCAGCAGTGAGAGGGGACTAGCTAATTCGGATGAGCAGTTCTTC
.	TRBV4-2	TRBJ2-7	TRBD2	CASSQGLAGSYEQYF	TGTGCCAGCAGCCAAGGACTAGCGGGTTCCTACGAGCAGTACTTC
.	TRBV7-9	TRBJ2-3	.	CASSVVEGLGTDTQYF	TGTGCCAGCAGCGTGGTGGAGGGGCTCGGCACAGATACGCAGTATTTT
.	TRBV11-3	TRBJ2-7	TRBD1	CASSIGTGNEQYF	TGTGCCAGCAGCATTGGGACAGGGAACGAGCAGTACTTC
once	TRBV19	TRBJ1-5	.	CASSIRGTQPQHF	TGTGCCAGTAGTATACGGGGGACTCAGCCCCAGCATTTT
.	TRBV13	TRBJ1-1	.	CASSLGRLNTEAFF	TGTGCCAGCAGCTTGGGACGGCTGAACACTGAAGCTTTCTTT
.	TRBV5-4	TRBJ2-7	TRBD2	CASSPGLAGRGEQYF	TGTGCCAGCAGCCCGGGACTAGCGGGGCGGGGAGAGCAGTACTTC
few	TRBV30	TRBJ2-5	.	CAWSASGPQETQYF	TGTGCCTGGAGTGCGTCGGGGCCGCAAGAGACCCAGTACTTC
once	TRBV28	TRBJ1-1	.	CASRFTYTEAFF	TGTGCCAGCAGATTTACATACACTGAAGCTTTCTTT
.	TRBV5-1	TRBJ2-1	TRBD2	CASSLVPAGEVEQFF	TGCGCCAGCAGCTTGGTTCCAGCGGGAGAGGTTGAGCAGTTCTTC
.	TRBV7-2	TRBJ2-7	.	CASSPSPGANYEQYF	TGTGCCAGCAGCCCCAGTCCAGGGGCAAACTACGAGCAGTACTTC
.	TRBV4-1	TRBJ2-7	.	CASSQGPDGYEQYF	TGCGCCAGCAGCCAAGGCCCTGATGGGTACGAGCAGTACTTC
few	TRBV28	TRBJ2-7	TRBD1	CASTEVGTGSSEQYF	TGTGCCAGCACTGAGGTAGGGACAGGGTCCTCCGAGCAGTACTTC
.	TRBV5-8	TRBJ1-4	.	CASSSTGPGKLFF	TGTGCCAGCAGTTCGACCGGGCCGGGGAAACTGTTTTTT
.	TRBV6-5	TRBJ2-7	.	CASSYSPGTVSYEQYF	TGTGCCAGCAGTTACTCACCCGGGACGGTATCCTACGAGCAGTACTTC
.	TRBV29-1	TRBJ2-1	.	CSVGRRLDPYNEQFF	TGCAGCGTTGGTAGGAGACTAGACCCATACAATGAGCAGTTCTTC
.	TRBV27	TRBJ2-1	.	CASSFLADSYNEQFF	TGTGCCAGCAGTTTTTTAGCAGACTCCTACAATGAGCAGTTCTTC
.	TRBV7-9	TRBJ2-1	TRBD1	CASSPGQGHSNEQFF	TGTGCCAGCAGCCCGGGACAGGGGCATAGCAATGAGCAGTTCTTC
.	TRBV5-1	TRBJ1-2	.	CASSPTSDYGYTF	TGCGCCAGCAGCCCGACAAGTGACTATGGCTACACCTTC
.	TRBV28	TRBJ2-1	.	CASSFIDPGLSNEQFF	TGTGCCAGCAGTTTCATAGACCCCGGACTTTCCAATGAGCAGTTCTTC
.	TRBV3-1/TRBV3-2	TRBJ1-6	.	CASSQGRDSPLHF	TGTGCCAGCAGCCAAGGCAGGGATTCACCCCTCCACTTT
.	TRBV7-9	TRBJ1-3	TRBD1	CASSLRTGRWGNTIYF	TGTGCCAGCAGCTTACGGACAGGGCGATGGGGAAACACCATATATTTT
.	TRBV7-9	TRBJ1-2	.	CASSLVPSTNYGYTF	TGTGCCAGCAGCTTAGTCCCCAGTACAAACTATGGCTACACCTTC
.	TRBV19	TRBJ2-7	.	CARPRVRYEQYF	TGTGCCAGGCCGCGGGTGCGGTACGAGCAGTACTTC
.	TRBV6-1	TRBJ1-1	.	CASSEAGRGSPEAFF	TGTGCCAGCAGTGAAGCCGGCAGGGGTTCCCCTGAAGCTTTCTTT
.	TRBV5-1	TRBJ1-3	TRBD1	CASSDGTALGNTIYF	TGCGCCAGCAGCGACGGGACAGCCCTGGGAAACACCATATATTTT
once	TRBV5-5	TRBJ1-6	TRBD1	CASSSDRVYWSYNSPLHF	TGTGCCAGCAGCTCGGACAGGGTGTATTGGTCCTATAATTCACCCCTCCACTTT
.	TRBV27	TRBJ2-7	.	CASRPRDGGTYEQYF	TGTGCCAGCAGGCCCCGGGACGGTGGGACCTACGAGCAGTACTTC
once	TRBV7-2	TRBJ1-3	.	CASSLAGGAFLANTIYF	TGTGCCAGCAGCTTAGCGGGGGGGGCGTTTTTGGCAAACACCATATATTTT
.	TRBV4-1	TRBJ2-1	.	CASSLLGRAHEQFF	TGCGCCAGCAGCCTCCTAGGACGGGCCCATGAGCAGTTCTTC
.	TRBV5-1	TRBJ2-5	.	CASSLPGRETQYF	TGCGCCAGCAGCCTACCGGGCCGGGAGACCCAGTACTTC
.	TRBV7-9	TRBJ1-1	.	CASSPGLRIEAFF	TGTGCCAGCAGCCCAGGACTTAGAATTGAAGCTTTCTTT
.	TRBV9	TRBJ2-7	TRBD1	CASSVEGQGTYEQYF	TGTGCCAGCAGCGTAGAGGGACAGGGTACCTACGAGCAGTACTTC
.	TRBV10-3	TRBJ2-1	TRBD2	CAISDYAGGQGEQFF	TGTGCCATCAGTGATTACGCGGGAGGTCAGGGTGAGCAGTTCTTC
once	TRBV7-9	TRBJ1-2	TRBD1	CASSLSAGGLGYTF	TGTGCCAGCAGCTTATCTGCAGGGGGGCTTGGCTACACCTTC
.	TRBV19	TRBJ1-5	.	CASSIPSRGDGNQPQHF	TGTGCCAGTAGTATACCCTCGAGGGGTGACGGCAATCAGCCCCAGCATTTT
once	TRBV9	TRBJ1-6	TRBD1	CASSSRTGYYNSPLHF	TGTGCCAGCAGCTCGAGGACAGGTTACTATAATTCACCCCTCCACTTT
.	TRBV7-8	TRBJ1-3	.	CASSHGTTKNTIYF	TGTGCCAGCAGTCACGGGACAACGAAAAACACCATATATTTT
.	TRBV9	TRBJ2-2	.	CASSPRPATGELFF	TGTGCCAGCAGCCCAAGACCGGCGACCGGGGAGCTGTTTTTT